This is a list of T cell receptor beta chains from one sample in a study of blood T cell repertoires in COVID-19. TCRdb's table, derived via immunoSEQ multiplex PCR, lists solely in-frame clones and lacks some. The repertoire has more than 250,000 clones, about nine tenths of them found once; the top ten carry 1.6%. Sequenced input: peripheral blood. Receptor source: a young woman with COVID-19, enrolled during active disease. CDR3s include the opening cysteine and the closing phenylalanine or tryptophan. Each record gives: CDR3 DNA, CDR3 protein, V gene, D gene, CDR3 length, J gene, clone size. The D gene is left open where the match is weak. Some rows mark clone size as missing; the rest say once, few, many or name a class of expanded clone.

CDR3nt: TGTGCCAGTCTCCGGGGGGCAGGTACTGAAGCTTTCTTT; CDR3aa: CASLRGAGTEAFF; v_gene: TRBV6-5; d_gene: NA; len: 13; j_gene: TRBJ1-1; abundance: few
CDR3nt: TGTGCCAGTAGTATTGGGGGCAGCTATAATTCACCCCTCCACTTT; CDR3aa: CASSIGGSYNSPLHF; v_gene: TRBV19; d_gene: NA; len: 15; j_gene: TRBJ1-6; abundance: NA
CDR3nt: TGTGCCAGCAGCGCTTCAAACTTGGACACCATATATTTT; CDR3aa: CASSASNLDTIYF; v_gene: TRBV27; d_gene: NA; len: 13; j_gene: TRBJ1-3; abundance: NA
CDR3nt: TGTGCCTGGAGTCCCAGGGGCATGTCCTACGAGCAGTACTTC; CDR3aa: CAWSPRGMSYEQYF; v_gene: TRBV30; d_gene: NA; len: 14; j_gene: TRBJ2-7; abundance: few
CDR3nt: TGTGCCAGCAGCCTGAAGGGGGAGACCTACGAGCAGTACTTC; CDR3aa: CASSLKGETYEQYF; v_gene: TRBV11-1; d_gene: NA; len: 14; j_gene: TRBJ2-7; abundance: NA
CDR3nt: TGTGCCAGCAGCGTGACAGAGTCCTACGAGCAGTACTTC; CDR3aa: CASSVTESYEQYF; v_gene: TRBV7-8; d_gene: NA; len: 13; j_gene: TRBJ2-7; abundance: NA
CDR3nt: TGCGCCAGCAGCTTGGGTTCAGGAACCGGGGAGCTGTTTTTT; CDR3aa: CASSLGSGTGELFF; v_gene: TRBV5-1; d_gene: NA; len: 14; j_gene: TRBJ2-2; abundance: NA
CDR3nt: TGTGCCAGCAGGAATTCCGGGACAGGGGATGGCTACACCTTC; CDR3aa: CASRNSGTGDGYTF; v_gene: TRBV6-6; d_gene: TRBD1; len: 14; j_gene: TRBJ1-2; abundance: NA
CDR3nt: TGTGCCAGCAGTGAGGCCCTAGACAGCTCAATTATCGGGGAGCTGTTTTTT; CDR3aa: CASSEALDSSIIGELFF; v_gene: TRBV2; d_gene: NA; len: 17; j_gene: TRBJ2-2; abundance: NA
CDR3nt: TGCGCCAGCAGACAGGGGGATGAGCCCCCGAACTATGGCTACACCTTC; CDR3aa: CASRQGDEPPNYGYTF; v_gene: TRBV5-1; d_gene: TRBD1; len: 16; j_gene: TRBJ1-2; abundance: NA
CDR3nt: TGTGCCAGCAGCTTACCCGGCGGACTACACCAAGGGGAGACCCAGTACTTC; CDR3aa: CASSLPGGLHQGETQYF; v_gene: TRBV28; d_gene: NA; len: 17; j_gene: TRBJ2-5; abundance: NA
CDR3nt: TGTGCCAGCAGCGCCCCAAGCGGGGGGGCCTTAACCGGGGAGCTGTTTTTT; CDR3aa: CASSAPSGGALTGELFF; v_gene: TRBV2; d_gene: TRBD2; len: 17; j_gene: TRBJ2-2; abundance: NA
CDR3nt: TGTGCCAGCAGCCGCTGGGAGGAAGCAACTAATGAAAAACTGTTTTTT; CDR3aa: CASSRWEEATNEKLFF; v_gene: TRBV5-6; d_gene: NA; len: 16; j_gene: TRBJ1-4; abundance: NA
CDR3nt: TGTGCCAGCAGCGTAGTAGCTAACTATGGCTACACCTTC; CDR3aa: CASSVVANYGYTF; v_gene: TRBV9; d_gene: NA; len: 13; j_gene: TRBJ1-2; abundance: NA
CDR3nt: TGTGCCAGCAGCTTGCGCCCCCGGGACAGGGTAACGGTAGGCTACACCTTC; CDR3aa: CASSLRPRDRVTVGYTF; v_gene: TRBV5-6; d_gene: TRBD1; len: 17; j_gene: TRBJ1-2; abundance: NA
CDR3nt: TGCAGCTTTAGACAGTCCCAAGAGACCCAGTACTTC; CDR3aa: CSFRQSQETQYF; v_gene: TRBV29-1; d_gene: NA; len: 12; j_gene: TRBJ2-5; abundance: NA
CDR3nt: TGTGCCAGCAGCTTAATGGTGGGTTGGAGTGGCTACACCTTC; CDR3aa: CASSLMVGWSGYTF; v_gene: TRBV7-3; d_gene: NA; len: 14; j_gene: TRBJ1-2; abundance: NA
CDR3nt: TGTGCCAGCAGCCAATCGACAGTTATGGCTGAAAAACTGTTTTTT; CDR3aa: CASSQSTVMAEKLFF; v_gene: TRBV16; d_gene: NA; len: 15; j_gene: TRBJ1-4; abundance: NA
CDR3nt: TGTGCCAGCAGCTTAAGAGGGTCCCCCTACAATGAGCAGTTCTTC; CDR3aa: CASSLRGSPYNEQFF; v_gene: TRBV5-6; d_gene: NA; len: 15; j_gene: TRBJ2-1; abundance: NA
CDR3nt: TGTGCCACCAGTGAATTTGATAGTACACCCCTCCACTTT; CDR3aa: CATSEFDSTPLHF; v_gene: TRBV10-3; d_gene: NA; len: 13; j_gene: TRBJ1-6; abundance: NA
CDR3nt: TGCAGTGCTACTCTGCAAGAGACCCAGTACTTC; CDR3aa: CSATLQETQYF; v_gene: TRBV20-1; d_gene: NA; len: 11; j_gene: TRBJ2-5; abundance: NA
CDR3nt: TGTGCCAGCAGCTTAGGGCTACAAGGTCGAACTGAAGCTTTCTTT; CDR3aa: CASSLGLQGRTEAFF; v_gene: TRBV7-3; d_gene: NA; len: 15; j_gene: TRBJ1-1; abundance: NA
CDR3nt: TGTGCCAGCTCCCTTGGAACTAGCGGGGACAATGAGCAGTTCTTC; CDR3aa: CASSLGTSGDNEQFF; v_gene: TRBV6-5; d_gene: TRBD2; len: 15; j_gene: TRBJ2-1; abundance: NA
CDR3nt: TGTGCCAGCGGGTTGAGGGTCGAAGGCAATCAGCCCCAGCATTTT; CDR3aa: CASGLRVEGNQPQHF; v_gene: TRBV28; d_gene: NA; len: 15; j_gene: TRBJ1-5; abundance: NA
CDR3nt: TGTGCCTGGAGTGGGCCCCCTCTCGACACCGGGGAGCTGTTTTTT; CDR3aa: CAWSGPPLDTGELFF; v_gene: TRBV30; d_gene: NA; len: 15; j_gene: TRBJ2-2; abundance: NA
CDR3nt: TGCGCCAGCAGCTGGGACTTAGAGACCCAGTACTTC; CDR3aa: CASSWDLETQYF; v_gene: TRBV5-1; d_gene: NA; len: 12; j_gene: TRBJ2-5; abundance: NA
CDR3nt: TGTGCCAGCAGTGAAGGACAGGGGGCCCCTTTGAGCTCCTACAATGAGCAGTTCTTC; CDR3aa: CASSEGQGAPLSSYNEQFF; v_gene: TRBV6-1; d_gene: TRBD1; len: 19; j_gene: TRBJ2-1; abundance: NA
CDR3nt: TGTGCCAGCAGCTTTTTCGGGACAGAGAACACCGGGGAGCTGTTTTTT; CDR3aa: CASSFFGTENTGELFF; v_gene: TRBV5-5; d_gene: TRBD1; len: 16; j_gene: TRBJ2-2; abundance: NA
CDR3nt: TGTGCCACCAGCAGAGATAGCGCGCACACCTACGAGCAGTACTTC; CDR3aa: CATSRDSAHTYEQYF; v_gene: TRBV15; d_gene: NA; len: 15; j_gene: TRBJ2-7; abundance: NA
CDR3nt: TGTGCCAGCAGCTTAGGGTTGACAGAAAGCACAGATACGCAGTATTTT; CDR3aa: CASSLGLTESTDTQYF; v_gene: TRBV7-9; d_gene: NA; len: 16; j_gene: TRBJ2-3; abundance: NA
CDR3nt: TGTGCCAGTAGTACCACCGGGACAGGATTTAGCAATCAGCCCCAGCATTTT; CDR3aa: CASSTTGTGFSNQPQHF; v_gene: TRBV19; d_gene: TRBD1; len: 17; j_gene: TRBJ1-5; abundance: NA
CDR3nt: TGCGCCAGCCGTCCCGGGACAGGGGATGAAAAACTGTTTTTT; CDR3aa: CASRPGTGDEKLFF; v_gene: TRBV5-1; d_gene: TRBD1; len: 14; j_gene: TRBJ1-4; abundance: NA
CDR3nt: TGTGCCAGCAGCAGCCTTCGAGGAACTGGAAACACCATATATTTT; CDR3aa: CASSSLRGTGNTIYF; v_gene: TRBV6-2/TRBV6-3; d_gene: NA; len: 15; j_gene: TRBJ1-3; abundance: NA
CDR3nt: TGTGCCAGCAGTCGACAGGGAAACGCTGAAGCTTTCTTT; CDR3aa: CASSRQGNAEAFF; v_gene: TRBV12-3/TRBV12-4; d_gene: TRBD1; len: 13; j_gene: TRBJ1-1; abundance: NA
CDR3nt: TGTGCCTGGAGCCGGGCGCCCAGGGGTAGCTATGGCTACACCTTC; CDR3aa: CAWSRAPRGSYGYTF; v_gene: TRBV30; d_gene: NA; len: 15; j_gene: TRBJ1-2; abundance: NA
CDR3nt: TGTGCCAGCTCACCAGGGACAGGGGCTTATCAGCCCCAGCATTTT; CDR3aa: CASSPGTGAYQPQHF; v_gene: TRBV18; d_gene: TRBD1; len: 15; j_gene: TRBJ1-5; abundance: NA
CDR3nt: TGTGCCAGCAGCCTTCTATCCGGGACAGGGGGGTCTGAAGCTTTCTTT; CDR3aa: CASSLLSGTGGSEAFF; v_gene: TRBV2; d_gene: TRBD1; len: 16; j_gene: TRBJ1-1; abundance: NA
CDR3nt: TGCGCCAGCAGCCCATGGACAGAAAGTGAAAAACTGTTTTTT; CDR3aa: CASSPWTESEKLFF; v_gene: TRBV5-1; d_gene: NA; len: 14; j_gene: TRBJ1-4; abundance: NA
CDR3nt: TGTGCCAGCAGCAAAGGACAGGGTGCGGACACTGAAGCTTTCTTT; CDR3aa: CASSKGQGADTEAFF; v_gene: TRBV3-1/TRBV3-2; d_gene: TRBD1; len: 15; j_gene: TRBJ1-1; abundance: NA
CDR3nt: TGTGCCAGCAGCCCCCCTTCAGGGGCGCAGTATTTT; CDR3aa: CASSPPSGAQYF; v_gene: TRBV7-6; d_gene: NA; len: 12; j_gene: TRBJ2-3; abundance: NA
CDR3nt: TGTGCCAGCAGCTTTTTGGGCAGTCCCTTCACTGAAGCTTTCTTT; CDR3aa: CASSFLGSPFTEAFF; v_gene: TRBV5-4; d_gene: NA; len: 15; j_gene: TRBJ1-1; abundance: NA
CDR3nt: TGTGCCAGCAGCCCTGGGCAAAGTAATTCACCCCTCCACTTT; CDR3aa: CASSPGQSNSPLHF; v_gene: TRBV13; d_gene: NA; len: 14; j_gene: TRBJ1-6; abundance: NA
CDR3nt: TGTGCCACCGCGAACGGGATATCTAAATCAGATACGCAGTATTTT; CDR3aa: CATANGISKSDTQYF; v_gene: TRBV24-1; d_gene: NA; len: 15; j_gene: TRBJ2-3; abundance: NA
CDR3nt: TGTGCCAGCACCAAGGCCCGGACAGGGGGAATTCCTGAAGCTTTCTTT; CDR3aa: CASTKARTGGIPEAFF; v_gene: TRBV27; d_gene: TRBD1; len: 16; j_gene: TRBJ1-1; abundance: NA
CDR3nt: TGTGCCAGCAGTTGGATCCCCAGCGGGGGGAACACAGATACGCAGTATTTT; CDR3aa: CASSWIPSGGNTDTQYF; v_gene: TRBV27; d_gene: TRBD2; len: 17; j_gene: TRBJ2-3; abundance: NA
CDR3nt: TGTGCCAGCAGCTTAGCCTCAAGGGGAAGGGATGGCTACACCTTC; CDR3aa: CASSLASRGRDGYTF; v_gene: TRBV7-8; d_gene: NA; len: 15; j_gene: TRBJ1-2; abundance: NA
CDR3nt: TGCGCCAGCAGCCAAGGGCTAGCGGGGGTAACCAATGAGCAGTTCTTC; CDR3aa: CASSQGLAGVTNEQFF; v_gene: TRBV4-3; d_gene: TRBD2; len: 16; j_gene: TRBJ2-1; abundance: NA
CDR3nt: TGTGCCAGTCCCGGACAGCTCAACACCGGGGAGCTGTTTTTT; CDR3aa: CASPGQLNTGELFF; v_gene: TRBV28; d_gene: NA; len: 14; j_gene: TRBJ2-2; abundance: NA
CDR3nt: TGTGCCAGCAGCTTTCTACAGACGAACTATGGCTACACCTTC; CDR3aa: CASSFLQTNYGYTF; v_gene: TRBV3-1/TRBV3-2; d_gene: NA; len: 14; j_gene: TRBJ1-2; abundance: once
CDR3nt: TGCGCCAGCAGCTTGGCACCAACAGGGACCAACCTCTATGGCTACACCTTC; CDR3aa: CASSLAPTGTNLYGYTF; v_gene: TRBV5-1; d_gene: NA; len: 17; j_gene: TRBJ1-2; abundance: NA
CDR3nt: TGTGCCAGCAACGGACAGGGGGCAGGCAATCAGCCCCAGCATTTT; CDR3aa: CASNGQGAGNQPQHF; v_gene: TRBV16; d_gene: TRBD1; len: 15; j_gene: TRBJ1-5; abundance: NA
CDR3nt: TGTGCCAGTAGTATTGGATCAGCGGGAAACACCATATATTTT; CDR3aa: CASSIGSAGNTIYF; v_gene: TRBV19; d_gene: NA; len: 14; j_gene: TRBJ1-3; abundance: few
CDR3nt: TGCGCCAGCAGCTTGGCTCCAGGGGGCTACTATGGCTACACCTTC; CDR3aa: CASSLAPGGYYGYTF; v_gene: TRBV5-1; d_gene: TRBD1; len: 15; j_gene: TRBJ1-2; abundance: NA
CDR3nt: TGTGCCAGCTATATAAAAACGGGACGAGGGAGGGAAGGCACAGATACGCAGTATTTT; CDR3aa: CASYIKTGRGREGTDTQYF; v_gene: TRBV18; d_gene: TRBD2; len: 19; j_gene: TRBJ2-3; abundance: NA
CDR3nt: TGTGCCACACATCTAGCGGGGAACACCGGGGAGCTGTTTTTT; CDR3aa: CATHLAGNTGELFF; v_gene: TRBV2; d_gene: TRBD2; len: 14; j_gene: TRBJ2-2; abundance: NA
CDR3nt: TGCGCCAGCAGCTCTCTAGCGGGGGGGCTGAATGAGCAGTTCTTC; CDR3aa: CASSSLAGGLNEQFF; v_gene: TRBV5-1; d_gene: TRBD2; len: 15; j_gene: TRBJ2-1; abundance: once